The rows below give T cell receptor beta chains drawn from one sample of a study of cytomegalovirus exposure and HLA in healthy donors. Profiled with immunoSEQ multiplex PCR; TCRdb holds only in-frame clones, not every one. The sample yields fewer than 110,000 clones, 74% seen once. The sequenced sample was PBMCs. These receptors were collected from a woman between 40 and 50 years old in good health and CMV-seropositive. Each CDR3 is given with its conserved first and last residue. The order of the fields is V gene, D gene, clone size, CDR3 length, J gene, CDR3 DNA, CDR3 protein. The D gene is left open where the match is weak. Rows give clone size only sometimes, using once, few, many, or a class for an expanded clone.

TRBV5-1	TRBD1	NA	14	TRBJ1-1	TGCGCCAGCAGCTGGACAGGGGCGAACACTGAAGCTTTCTTT	CASSWTGANTEAFF
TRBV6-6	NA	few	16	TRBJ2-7	TGTGCCAGCAGTTTCCCCAGTCTAGGCCAGTCATACGAGCAGTACTTC	CASSFPSLGQSYEQYF
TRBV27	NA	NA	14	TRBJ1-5	TGTGCCAGCAGTTCGGGGGTTGGCACTCAGCCCCAGCATTTT	CASSSGVGTQPQHF
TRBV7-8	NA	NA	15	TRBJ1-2	TGTGCCAGCAGCTTAGGATATGCTCAAGGAGGCGGCTACACCTTC	CASSLGYAQGGGYTF
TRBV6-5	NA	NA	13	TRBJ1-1	TGTGCCAGCAGTTACAGAGGGCAGACTGAAGCTTTCTTT	CASSYRGQTEAFF
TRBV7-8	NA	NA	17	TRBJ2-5	TGTGCCAGCAGCTTAGCCGCATTAGGGGACTTCCAAGAGACCCAGTACTTC	CASSLAALGDFQETQYF
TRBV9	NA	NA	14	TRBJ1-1	TGTGCCAGCAGCCCTGCGGGGGCGGTTTCTTCAGCTTTCTTT	CASSPAGAVSSAFF
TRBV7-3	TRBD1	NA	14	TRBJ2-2	TGTGCCAGCAGCCCAGGGGGGAACACCGGGGAGCTGTTTTTT	CASSPGGNTGELFF
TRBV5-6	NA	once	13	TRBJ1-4	TGTGCCAGCAGACAGGGTGGTCGAGAAAAACTGTTTTTT	CASRQGGREKLFF
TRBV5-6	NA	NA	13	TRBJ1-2	TGTGCCAGCAGCCCCGGGGGGATCTATGGCTACACCTTC	CASSPGGIYGYTF
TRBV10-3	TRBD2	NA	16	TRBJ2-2	TGTGCCATCAGTGACTCTAGCGGGGGGAACACCGGGGAGCTGTTTTTT	CAISDSSGGNTGELFF
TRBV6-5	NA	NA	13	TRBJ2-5	TGTGCCAGCAGTTTGGACAGAGTGGAGACCCAGTACTTC	CASSLDRVETQYF
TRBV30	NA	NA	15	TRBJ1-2	TGTGCCTGGTGGGTCCCCGGGAGCACTAACTATGGCTACACCTTC	CAWWVPGSTNYGYTF